This T cell receptor beta chain appears in the sequencing data of a study of T cell responses to AZD1222 COVID-19 vaccine. Comment on this clone: As yet, its antigen is unknown.

CDR1 SGHDN and CDR2 FVKESK come from the germline V gene. This CDR3 is 14 amino acids long. The germline V and J ends were trimmed by 1 base and 4 bases, with 5 bases remaining between them. Repertoires were generated with immunoSEQ multiplex PCR, while TCRdb's copy carries only in-frame clones and drops some. Of roughly 140,000 clones in the sample, roughly 91% were seen once. Study-wide findings and caveats: Without day 14 samples, only post-peak T cell repertoires were studied. Epitopes outside B.1.351 and B.1.1.7 mutated regions reportedly drew nearly half of spike TCRs.

Source: peripheral blood, taken 28 days after the second AZD1222 dose. This receptor was obtained from an adult who received the AZD1222 COVID-19 vaccine. This rearrangement joins TRBV14 to TRBJ1-6; no clear D. This CDR3 reads CASSQGLYNSPLHF. CDR3 in DNA: TGTGCCAGCAGCCAAGGACTGTATAATTCACCCCTCCACTTT.